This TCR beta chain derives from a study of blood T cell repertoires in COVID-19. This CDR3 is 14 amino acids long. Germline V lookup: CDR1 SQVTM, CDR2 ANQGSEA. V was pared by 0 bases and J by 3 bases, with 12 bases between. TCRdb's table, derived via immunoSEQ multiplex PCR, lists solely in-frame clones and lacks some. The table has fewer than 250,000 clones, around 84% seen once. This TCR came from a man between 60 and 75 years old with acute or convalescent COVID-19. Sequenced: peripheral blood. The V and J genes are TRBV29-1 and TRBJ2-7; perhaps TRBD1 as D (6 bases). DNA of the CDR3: TGCAGCGTTGAAGAGTCCGCCAGGGGCTACGAGCAGTACTTC. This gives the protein CSVEESARGYEQYF.